This T cell receptor beta chain was recovered during a study of T cells after yellow fever vaccination. General study results and limits: Reappearing after the booster were most of the clones from primary vaccination (about 95% CD4, approximately 89% CD8).

Germline lookup yields CDR1 LNHDA and CDR2 SQIVND (reference sequence). Trimming stripped 0 bases from V and 3 bases from J, with 7 bases between. The CDR3 runs to 14 residues. A few counts support this clonotype. Its target is unknown. A 5'RACE template-switching step, the method used to make TCR cDNA, added a universal primer site and UMIs. In TCRdb, the 5' RACE reads were re-called with MiXCR into one record per CDR3 protein. The profile shows around 360,000 distinct CDR3 sequences, 11% of them singletons. This chain joins TRBV19 and TRBJ2-3; weak D call: TRBD2 (6 bases). The receptor was isolated from a man aged 18 to 30 who received the YFV17D yellow fever vaccine. The sample consisted of PBMCs, taken on the day of the first yellow fever vaccination. The DNA for the CDR3 is TGTGCCAGTAGTATAGAGGGAGGTACAGATACGCAGTATTTT. Translation gives CASSIEGGTDTQYF.